The source of this TCR beta chain is a study of blood T cell repertoires in COVID-19. At the level of the study: Material from acute and convalescent COVID-19 was sourced from the United States, Italy and Spain.

Some clones are missing from TCRdb's copy, which holds only in-frame ones; the method was immunoSEQ multiplex PCR. The repertoire holds under 200,000 clones, approximately 91% seen once, with around 2.3% in the top ten. The sequenced material came from peripheral blood. This sequence originates from a man aged 70-80 years with active or convalescent COVID-19.

CDR3 DNA sequence: TGTGCCAGCAGCCGAACTGGACTCGAGACGAACACTGAAGCTTTCTTT. Protein sequence: CASSRTGLETNTEAFF. The V and J genes are TRBV5-5 and TRBJ1-1; D call uncertain. Trimming shortened V by 4 bases and J by 1 base, and 17 bases separated the two germline ends. The CDR3 has 16 amino acids. From germline, CDR1 is SGHKS and CDR2 YYEKEE (reference sequence).